The present T cell receptor (beta chain) was sequenced within a study of vaccination and CD4 T cells after COVID-19. The treatment denotes: approximately 11-day PBMC culture with coronavirus spike peptide pools or control peptides (ViraFEST assay). The Oncomine TCR Beta short-read assay was what sequenced the DNA obtained from cultured CD4+ T cells. From CD4+ T cells that had been cultured, genomic DNA was extracted. TCRdb re-derived calls from the PCR reads in MiXCR, one entry per CDR3 protein. Among some 11,000 distinct CDR3 sequences listed, 20% were seen once. In regard to this clonotype: As yet, its antigen is unknown.

The CDR3 contains 13 residues. Germline CDR1 and CDR2: SNHLY and FYNNEI. V shed 6 bases, J shed 14 bases, and the junction held 11 bases outside the gene matches. The sample in question was CD4+ T cells from blood, cultured in vitro, obtained before SARS-CoV-2 vaccination. V usage is TRBV2 and J usage is TRBJ2-1; 9 bases map to TRBD1. This receptor was taken from a human donor who received a COVID-19 vaccine. DNA for the CDR3: TGTGCCAGCAGCCGGGACAGGGAGATAACAGAGTTCTTC. Its protein product is CASSRDREITEFF.